The 27 T cell receptor beta chains in this list originate from one sample, sequenced in a study of a mutant IDH1 vaccine in newly diagnosed glioma. The time point: baseline, week 1 (first vaccination visit). Treatment given: pre-vaccination baseline after standard-of-care therapy. Sequencing used immunoSEQ multiplex PCR; TCRdb keeps in-frame clones, though not all of them. The profile shows about 88,000 clones, around 79% of them singletons. The sequences come from PBMCs, collected from a glioma patient treated with radiotherapy, temozolomide or both. The receptors come from a man aged 35-49 years with glioma. Some clones in this sample may be carry-over from other donors' samples.

The chain has TRBV6-1 and TRBJ1-2, with 8 bases that match TRBD1. There are 16 residues in the CDR3. The germline V gene encodes CDR1 MNHNS and CDR2 SASEGT. J lost 4 bases, V lost 2 bases, and 9 bases had no gene match. CDR3 nucleotide sequence: TGTGCCAGCAGTGAAAAAGGGGGACAGGCGACCTATGGCTACACCTTC. Amino acids: CASSEKGGQATYGYTF.

This chain connects TRBV2 to TRBJ1-2, with a possible D match to TRBD1 (6 bases). V lost 7 bases and J 2 bases, leaving 14 bases between the germline ends. Germline V gene sequence: CDR1 SNHLY, CDR2 FYNNEI. The CDR3 runs 14 residues. The CDR3 is CASTEGRGNYGYTF. CDR3 bases: TGTGCCAGCACTGAGGGTAGGGGGAACTATGGCTACACCTTC.

The gene calls are TRBV4-2 and TRBJ2-3; 10 bases match TRBD2. CDR1 and CDR2 from the germline V gene are LGHNA and YNFKEQ. CDR3 length: 16 residues. V lost 0 bases and J lost 6; bases outside the gene matches: 6. CDR3 nucleotide sequence: TGTGCCAGCAGCCAAGAGAAGCGGGGGGGCTCTGATACGCAGTATTTT. This sequence encodes CASSQEKRGGSDTQYF.

The rearrangement links TRBV6-1 to TRBJ2-7; D is unclear. The length of the CDR3 is 18 residues. Trimming removed 1 base from V and 0 bases from J, with 19 bases in between. The germline V gene encodes CDR1 MNHNS and CDR2 SASEGT. The CDR3: CASSEGSGGFSTSYEQYF. CDR3 sequence (DNA): TGTGCCAGCAGTGAAGGCTCTGGCGGATTTTCAACCTCCTACGAGCAGTACTTC.

The V gene is TRBV2, the J gene TRBJ1-5, with 7 bases identical to TRBD1. Germline trimming cut 1 base from V and 7 bases from J; bases unmatched to any gene: 4. CDR1 SNHLY and CDR2 FYNNEI come from the germline V gene. This CDR3 has 14 residues. CDR3 protein: CASSEGQGSQPQHF. The DNA of the CDR3 is TGTGCCAGCAGTGAAGGACAGGGTAGCCAGCCCCAGCATTTT.

For this clone: An end of the junction differs from the germline gene, which may be a read error. The chain couples TRBV6-1 to TRBJ1-1; D uncertain. This CDR3 region has 13 residues. Germline assignment: CDR1 MNHNS and CDR2 SASEGT. CDR3 bases: TGTGCCAGCAGGGAAGGCTGGAACACTGAAGCTTTCTTT. Its translation is CASREGWNTEAFF.

This clone has a handful of counts. The chain employs TRBV18 and TRBJ1-1, with TRBD1 matching 9 bases. This CDR3 region has 16 residues. The germline V gene has CDR1 KGHSH and CDR2 LQKENI. With V trimmed by 5 bases and J by 0 bases, 7 bases remained unmatched. CDR3 region: CASSSGTGKMNTEAFF. CDR3 in DNA: TGTGCCAGCTCATCGGGGACAGGGAAGATGAACACTGAAGCTTTCTTT.

The chain employs TRBV6-1 and TRBJ2-7; D gene unclear. The V end lost 1 base, the J end lost 6 bases, and 13 bases lay between the germline ends. The CDR3 consists of 14 residues. Germline lookup yields CDR1 MNHNS and CDR2 SASEGT. The CDR3 DNA follows: TGTGCCAGCAGTGAAGGGGGTACCTGGGCCGAGCAGTACTTC. Amino acids: CASSEGGTWAEQYF.

The chain joins TRBV6-6 to TRBJ1-1; D possibly corresponds to TRBD1 (5 bases). Germline-derived CDR1 and CDR2 are MNHNY and SVGAGI (reference sequence). V was cut by 0 bases and J by 2 bases, with 7 bases left in between. This CDR3 has 14 amino acids. CDR3 nucleotides: TGTGCCAGCAGTTACTCGGGGGTCAACACTGAAGCTTTCTTT. It is translated as CASSYSGVNTEAFF.

J is TRBJ2-5 and V is TRBV2; possible D gene TRBD2, 5 bases. The CDR3 is 13 residues long. Between the trimmed V and J ends, which lost 8 bases and 5 bases, there was a span of 15 bases. Germline CDR1 SNHLY, CDR2 FYNNEI. The CDR3 here is CASSHEGKETQYF. The CDR3 bases are TGTGCCAGCTCCCACGAGGGAAAGGAGACCCAGTACTTC.

This chain joins TRBV30 and TRBJ2-3; TRBD2 matches 7 bases. Germline V CDR1 and CDR2: GTSNPN, SVGIG (reference sequence). CDR3 length: 13 amino acids. V lost 2 bases and J lost 8; bases outside the gene matches: 7. The CDR3 DNA is TGTGCCTGGAGTTCTGCGGGGGTGTCTACGCAGTATTTT. Its protein product is CAWSSAGVSTQYF.

The chain uses TRBV9 and TRBJ1-3; TRBD1 is a possible D gene (6 bases). Germline V gene sequence: CDR1 SGDLS, CDR2 YYNGEE. The CDR3 has 12 residues. Deletions cut 1 base from V and 12 bases from J, with 11 bases between. The CDR3, as DNA: TGTGCCAGCAGCGTATCAGGGGCCGTCATATATTTT. This encodes CASSVSGAVIYF.

The chain links TRBV18 to TRBJ1-4; D remains ambiguous. CDR3 length: 13 amino acids. From germline, CDR1 is KGHSH and CDR2 LQKENI. The V end was cut by 6 bases, the J end by 0 bases, with 5 bases between. The CDR3 loop is CASSGATNEKLFF. CDR3 coding DNA: TGTGCCAGCTCGGGCGCAACTAATGAAAAACTGTTTTTT.

The rearrangement links TRBV5-1 to TRBJ1-5; TRBD1 matches at 8 bases. The CDR3 length is 14 residues. V lost 4 bases and J lost 5; bases outside the gene matches: 5. Germline V CDR1 and CDR2: SGHRS, YFSETQ. The CDR3 protein is CASSPDRGDQPQHF. The CDR3 nucleotides read TGCGCCAGCAGCCCTGACAGGGGAGATCAGCCCCAGCATTTT.

The count of this clone is one. The chain combines TRBV2 with TRBJ2-5; 8 nucleotides line up with TRBD2. Germline values: CDR1 SNHLY, CDR2 FYNNEI. The CDR3 is 14 amino acids. Trimming removed 7 bases from V and 2 bases from J; junction bases left unmatched: 6. The CDR3 nucleotides read TGTGCCAGCAAGCGACTAGCGACTCAAGAGACCCAGTACTTC. Its protein is CASKRLATQETQYF.

This chain links TRBV5-1 with TRBJ2-1; tentative D call: TRBD2 (5 bases). Per the germline V gene, CDR1 is SGHRS and CDR2 is YFSETQ. V lost 2 bases and J lost 5, with 11 bases in between. The CDR3 runs 14 residues. The CDR3 region is CASSFRRANNEQFF. In DNA form, the CDR3 reads TGCGCCAGCAGCTTTAGGCGGGCCAACAATGAGCAGTTCTTC.

This clone was detected once. The chain couples TRBV6-5 to TRBJ2-1, with a weak D call TRBD2 (6 bases). The CDR3 covers 16 residues. V was cut by 0 bases and J by 3 bases, with 12 bases left in between. Germline CDR1 reads MNHEY; CDR2 reads SVGAGI. The CDR3 loop reads CASSYSAGEVYNEQFF. The CDR3 bases are TGTGCCAGCAGTTACTCCGCCGGGGAGGTCTACAATGAGCAGTTCTTC.

This chain uses TRBV18 with TRBJ1-3, with D perhaps matching TRBD1 (5 bases). The V gene lost 1 base and the J gene lost 4 bases, with 11 bases spanning the gap. Germline CDR1 KGHSH, CDR2 LQKENI. The CDR3 consists of 15 residues. CDR3 sequence: CASSPLPQGGNTIYF. In DNA, the CDR3 is TGTGCCAGCTCACCACTACCCCAGGGAGGAAACACCATATATTTT.

This clone occurred a few times. The V and J genes are TRBV6-1 and TRBJ1-3; D gene unclear. V was pared by 6 bases and J by 1 base, with 10 bases between. The CDR3 has 14 residues. Germline V CDR1 and CDR2: MNHNS, SASEGT. The CDR3 DNA reads as TGTGCCAGCAGCCCTGACACTTCTGGAAACACCATATATTTT. Protein product: CASSPDTSGNTIYF.

The chain has TRBV5-1 and TRBJ1-1, with D tentatively TRBD1 (5 bases). There are 15 residues in the CDR3. Germline values: CDR1 SGHRS, CDR2 YFSETQ. The V and J ends lost 4 bases and 6 bases respectively, with 19 bases between them. Written as DNA, the CDR3 is TGCGCCAGCAGCCTCTTTGGGGCCTTAGATTCTGAAGCTTTCTTT. Its protein is CASSLFGALDSEAFF.

The CDR3 spells CASSIAGPEAFF. DNA for the CDR3: TGTGCCAGTAGTATTGCGGGGCCCGAAGCTTTCTTT. The chain recombines TRBV19 with TRBJ1-1; TRBD1 might be the D (5 bases). The CDR3 loop spans 12 amino acids. The V gene's germline CDR1 is LNHDA and CDR2 SQIVND (reference sequence). Between the trimmed V and J ends, which lost 3 bases and 8 bases, there was a span of 10 bases.

This clone was seen only a few times. The rearrangement links TRBV30 to TRBJ2-7; TRBD1 might be the D (6 bases). This CDR3 has 12 residues. Between the trimmed V and J ends, which lost 3 bases and 4 bases, there was a span of 10 bases. The germline V gene encodes CDR1 GTSNPN and CDR2 SVGIG (reference sequence). The CDR3 loop reads CAWRRGSYEQYF. In nucleotides, the CDR3 is TGTGCCTGGAGAAGGGGGTCGTACGAGCAGTACTTC.

This chain connects TRBV30 to TRBJ1-1; a possible D gene is TRBD1 (5 bases). Germline CDR1 reads GTSNPN; CDR2 reads SVGIG (reference sequence). V lost 0 bases and J lost 8, with 7 bases in between. The CDR3 contains 11 residues. The CDR3 reads CAWSVNREAFF. Written as DNA, the CDR3 is TGTGCCTGGAGTGTAAACAGGGAAGCTTTCTTT.

The rearrangement links TRBV6-5 to TRBJ1-2; TRBD1 agrees at 7 bases. CDR1 is MNHEY and CDR2 is SVGAGI in the germline V gene. The CDR3 is made up of 15 amino acids. Trimming took 3 bases from V and 5 from J; bases not matched to a gene: 9. DNA of the CDR3: TGTGCCAGCAGTTATCAAGGGACAGAGAGATATGGCTACACCTTC. It translates to CASSYQGTERYGYTF.

The chain employs TRBV19 and TRBJ2-7, with D possibly matching TRBD2 (5 bases). The CDR3 contains 13 residues. Trimming took off 8 bases at V and 0 bases at J, with 11 bases between the two ends. Looked up from germline, CDR1 is LNHDA and CDR2 is SQIVND (reference sequence). DNA for the CDR3: TGTGCCAGTGCCCCGGGGAGCTCCTACGAGCAGTACTTC. Amino acid sequence: CASAPGSSYEQYF. The full variable domain, in which reference TRBV19 and TRBJ2-7 provide the parts outside the CDR3, is DGGITQSPKYLFRKEGQNVTLSCEQNLNHDAMYWYRQDPGQGLRLIYYSQIVNDFQKGDIAEGYSVSREKKESFPLTVTSAQKNPTAFYLCASAPGSSYEQYFGPGTRLTVT.

V and J are TRBV30 and TRBJ2-5, with a possible D match to TRBD1 (8 bases). Trimming removed 7 bases at V and 5 bases at J, with 17 bases between. Germline values: CDR1 GTSNPN, CDR2 SVGIG (reference sequence). This CDR3 region has 13 residues. This CDR3 reads CAYNGQGGETQYF. The CDR3, as DNA: TGTGCCTACAACGGACAGGGAGGGGAGACCCAGTACTTC.

This clone has a handful of counts. J is TRBJ2-1 and V is TRBV5-1, with 15 bases that match TRBD2. The CDR3 loop spans 17 amino acids. Germline V gene data show CDR1 as SGHRS and CDR2 as YFSETQ. The V gene end was trimmed by 7 bases and the J gene end by 14 bases; junction bases not matched to a gene: 19. This CDR3 is CASARTGGSGLAGGEFF. The CDR3 DNA follows: TGCGCCAGCGCCCGGACAGGGGGGTCGGGACTAGCGGGGGGAGAGTTCTTC.